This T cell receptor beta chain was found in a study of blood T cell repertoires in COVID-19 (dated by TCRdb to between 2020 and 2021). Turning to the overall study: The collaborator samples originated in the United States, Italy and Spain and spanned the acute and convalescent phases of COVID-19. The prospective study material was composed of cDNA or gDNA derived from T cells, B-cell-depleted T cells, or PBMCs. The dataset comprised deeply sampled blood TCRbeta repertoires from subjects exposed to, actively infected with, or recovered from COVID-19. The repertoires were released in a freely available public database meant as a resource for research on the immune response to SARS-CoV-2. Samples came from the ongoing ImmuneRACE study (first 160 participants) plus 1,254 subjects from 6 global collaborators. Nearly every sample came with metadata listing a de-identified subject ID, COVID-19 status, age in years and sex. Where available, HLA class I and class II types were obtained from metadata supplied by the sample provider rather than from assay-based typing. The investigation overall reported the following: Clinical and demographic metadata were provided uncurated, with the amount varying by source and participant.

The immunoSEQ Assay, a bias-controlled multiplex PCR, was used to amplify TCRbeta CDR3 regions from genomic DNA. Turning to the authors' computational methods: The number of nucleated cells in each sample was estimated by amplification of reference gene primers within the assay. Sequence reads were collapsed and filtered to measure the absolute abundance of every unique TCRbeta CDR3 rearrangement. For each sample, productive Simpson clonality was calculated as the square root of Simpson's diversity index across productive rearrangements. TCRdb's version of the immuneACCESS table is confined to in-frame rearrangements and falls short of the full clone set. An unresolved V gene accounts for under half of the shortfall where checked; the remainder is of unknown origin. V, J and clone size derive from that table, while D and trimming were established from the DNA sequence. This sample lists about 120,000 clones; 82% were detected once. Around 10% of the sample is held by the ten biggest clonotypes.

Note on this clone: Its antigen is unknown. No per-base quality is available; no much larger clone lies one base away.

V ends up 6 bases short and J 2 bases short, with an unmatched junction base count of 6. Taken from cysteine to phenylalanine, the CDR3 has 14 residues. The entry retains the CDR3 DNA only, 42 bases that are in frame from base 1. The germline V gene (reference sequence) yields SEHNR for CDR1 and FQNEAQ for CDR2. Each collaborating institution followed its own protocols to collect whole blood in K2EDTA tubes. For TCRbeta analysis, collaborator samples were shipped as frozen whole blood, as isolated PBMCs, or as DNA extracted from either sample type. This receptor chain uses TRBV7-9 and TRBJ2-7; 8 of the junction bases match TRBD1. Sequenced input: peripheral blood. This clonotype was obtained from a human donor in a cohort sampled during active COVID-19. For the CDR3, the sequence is CASRTGQDTYEQYF. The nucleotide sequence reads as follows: TGTGCCAGCAGGACGGGACAGGACACCTACGAGCAGTACTTC. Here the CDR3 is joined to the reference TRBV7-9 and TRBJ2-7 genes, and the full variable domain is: DTGVSQNPRHKITKRGQNVTFRCDPISEHNRLYWYRQTLGQGPEFLTYFQNEAQLEKSRLLSDRFSAERPKGSFSTLEIQRTEQGDSAMYLCASRTGQDTYEQYFGPGTRLTVT.